This record concerns one TCR beta chain sequence. The data stem from a study of cytomegalovirus exposure and HLA in healthy donors. The PCR made use of 60 Vbeta and 13 Jbeta primers. Method: immunoSEQ multiplex PCR; TCRdb's copy keeps in-frame clones and lacks some. The table has approximately 170,000 clones, roughly 85% seen once. V lost 0 bases and J lost 5, with 9 bases in between. Germline V gene data show CDR1 as SGDLS and CDR2 as YYNGEE. The CDR3 has 14 residues. The sequence derives from a man between 18 and 29 years old in good health and CMV-seropositive. The chain employs TRBV9 and TRBJ1-3, with D perhaps matching TRBD1 (6 bases). Sequenced input: PBMCs. CDR3 sequence reads: CASSVGGDRNTIYF. DNA for the CDR3: TGTGCCAGCAGCGTAGGAGGGGACAGAAACACCATATATTTT.